This T cell receptor (beta chain) was retrieved from a study of Ad26.COV2.S vaccination and SARS-CoV-2 variants. Trimming took 8 bases from V and 5 from J; bases not matched to a gene: 4. CDR1 SNHLY and CDR2 FYNNEI come from the germline V gene. This CDR3 is 13 amino acids long. Only in-frame clones appear in the TCRdb table, and some are missing; sequencing was by immunoSEQ multiplex PCR. The sample holds hundreds of thousands of clones, 92% seen once. The chain is built from TRBV2 and TRBJ2-5, with 11 bases matching TRBD1. This receptor was obtained from a human donor who had recovered from COVID-19. The source was peripheral blood, collected after recovery from COVID-19. CDR3 nucleotide sequence: TGTGCCAGCCGGACAGGGGGCCGGGAGACCCAGTACTTC. Translation: CASRTGGRETQYF. Full variable domain (rest looked up from reference TRBV2 and TRBJ2-5): EPEVTQTPSHQVTQMGQEVILRCVPISNHLYFYWYRQILGQKVEFLVSFYNNEISEKSEIFDDQFSVERPDGSNFTLKIRSTKLEDSAMYFCASRTGGRETQYFGPGTRLLVL.